Sequencing of this TCR beta chain was carried out in a study of metastatic and nonmetastatic thyroid tumors. Study-level background: Malignant thyroid and benign thyroid patients provided blood and tumor or nodule tissue whose repertoires were compared. Study results and caveats: For both blood and tumor, malignant thyroid tumors reportedly showed significantly higher TCR beta diversity than benign nodules did.

This CDR3 has 11 residues. The germline V gene encodes CDR1 SNHLY and CDR2 FYNNEI. The V end was cut by 9 bases, the J end by 4 bases, with 9 bases between. TCRdb re-called the PCR reads via MiXCR. The table records tens of thousands of clones, 11% to 15% of them present only once. This clone was picked up a small number of times. What it recognizes is unknown. None of the patients had undergone any treatment ahead of thyroid surgery. The receptor was derived from a male donor with papillary thyroid cancer or a benign thyroid nodule (not recorded which). Some clones in this sample may be carry-over from other donors' samples. The sequenced sample was blood. This chain joins TRBV2 and TRBJ1-1, with no clear D. The CDR3 DNA is TGTGCCAGAAGGGTGAGCACTGAAGCTTTCTTT. Protein: CARRVSTEAFF.